The sequence of this TCR beta chain was determined in a study of blood T cell repertoires in COVID-19. Study information: Samples representing acute and convalescent COVID-19 were sourced from the United States, Italy and Spain. T cells, B-cell-depleted T cells, or PBMCs provided the cDNA or gDNA that served as material.

Study processing details: Estimation of nucleated cell counts relied on the amplification of reference gene primers. Repertoires were generated with immunoSEQ multiplex PCR, while TCRdb's copy carries only in-frame clones and drops some. V and J calls and clone size are copied from that table; D and trimming were computed from the DNA. The top ten clones hold roughly 6.9% of a sample with 250,000 to 300,000 clones, about 91% of them seen once. This CDR3 is built from 12 residues. Germline V lookup: CDR1 MNHEY, CDR2 SVGAGI. The germline V and J ends were trimmed by 5 bases and 4 bases, with 5 bases remaining between them.

The rearrangement uses TRBV6-5 and TRBJ2-2; D uncertain. Sample: peripheral blood. The source of this sequence is a woman aged 25 to 39 who had recovered from COVID-19. Here the CDR3 DNA reads TGTGCCAGCAGTCGAGCCACCGGGGAGCTGTTTTTT. Its translation: CASSRATGELFF.